The 10 T cell receptor beta chains below were found in one sample sequenced in a study of blood T cell repertoires in COVID-19. Here immunoSEQ multiplex PCR was the method, and the copy in TCRdb shows in-frame clones only, minus some. The sample has tens of thousands of clones; under 70% are singletons. Sequenced input: peripheral blood. All receptors derive from a woman in her seventies with acute or convalescent COVID-19.

The chain couples TRBV18 to TRBJ1-1; D is ambiguous. CDR1 and CDR2 (germline): KGHSH, LQKENI. With 2 bases removed from V and 3 bases from J, the gap between germline ends came to 19 bases. The CDR3 loop spans 17 amino acids. CDR3 region: CASSPTSVRWADTEAFF. The CDR3 DNA follows: TGTGCCAGCTCACCAACGTCCGTTCGATGGGCCGACACTGAAGCTTTCTTT. Full variable domain (remainder filled in from reference TRBV18 and TRBJ1-1): NAGVMQNPRHLVRRRGQEARLRCSPMKGHSHVYWYRQLPEEGLKFMVYLQKENIIDESGMPKERFSAEFPKEGPSILRIQQVVRGDSAAYFCASSPTSVRWADTEAFFGQGTRLTVV.

This clone has more than one count but fewer than ten. CDR3 residues: CASGTVSEAFF. The CDR3 coding sequence is TGTGCCAGCGGGACAGTGTCTGAAGCTTTCTTT. This chain links TRBV25-1 with TRBJ1-1, with TRBD1 matching over 7 bases. J gave up 6 bases and V 8 bases, and 3 bases lay outside the gene matches. CDR3 size: 11 residues. Germline values: CDR1 MGHDK, CDR2 SYGVNS.

This chain joins TRBV2 and TRBJ2-7; TRBD2 is a possible D gene (7 bases). Germline assignment: CDR1 SNHLY and CDR2 FYNNEI. The CDR3 loop spans 15 amino acids. The V end lost 6 bases, the J end lost 3 bases, and 18 bases lay between the germline ends. The CDR3 DNA follows: TGTGCCAGCAGCGCTGAAGGGGGGGGGTTCTACGAGCAGTACTTC. Protein product: CASSAEGGGFYEQYF.

The chain carries TRBV30 and TRBJ2-7; TRBD2 aligns across 9 bases. Germline lookup yields CDR1 GTSNPN and CDR2 SVGIG (reference sequence). The CDR3 covers 15 residues. V dropped 4 bases and J dropped 7; count of bases not matched to a gene: 14. CDR3 sequence (DNA): TGTGCCTGGAAATGGTCGGGCGGGAGGGCGGAAGAGCAGTACTTC. Its protein product is CAWKWSGGRAEEQYF. Together with reference TRBV30 and TRBJ2-7, the CDR3 gives the full variable domain: SQTIHQWPATLVQPVGSPLSLECTVEGTSNPNLYWYRQAAGRGLQLLFYSVGIGQISSEVPQNLSASRPQDRQFILSSKKLLLSDSGFYLCAWKWSGGRAEEQYFGPGTRLTVT.

This clone was counted a single time. V usage is TRBV29-1 and J usage is TRBJ1-4; 9 nucleotides align to TRBD1. V trimming: 6 bases; J trimming: 8 bases; junction bases outside the gene matches: 7. In germline, CDR1 is SQVTM, CDR2 ANQGSEA. The length of the CDR3 is 13 residues. The CDR3 region is CSVGDRVGEKLFF. The CDR3 bases are TGCAGCGTGGGGGACAGGGTGGGCGAAAAACTGTTTTTT.

The chain uses TRBV5-8 and TRBJ1-1; D call uncertain. CDR3 size: 12 residues. V dropped 4 bases and J dropped 3 bases, with 7 bases sitting between them. Per the germline V gene, CDR1 is SGHTS and CDR2 is YDEGEE. The CDR3 DNA follows: TGTGCCAGCAGCATCCAGTACACTGAAGCTTTCTTT. This gives the protein CASSIQYTEAFF.

The sample holds one count of this clone. The chain joins TRBV2 to TRBJ1-4; 8 bases align to TRBD1. V gave up 4 bases and J gave up 8 bases; unmatched junction bases: 0. CDR3 size: 12 residues. The V gene's germline CDR1 is SNHLY and CDR2 FYNNEI. CDR3 sequence reads: CASSGQGEKLFF. For the CDR3, the DNA is TGTGCCAGCAGTGGACAGGGGGAAAAACTGTTTTTT.

CDR3: CASSSSGGTEAFF. The CDR3 nucleotides are TGTGCCAGCAGTTCTTCAGGGGGCACTGAAGCTTTCTTT. This sequence joins TRBV6-5 and TRBJ1-1; TRBD1 aligns across 7 bases. Trimming cost V 4 bases and J 4 bases; bases outside gene matches: 3. Germline V gene sequence: CDR1 MNHEY, CDR2 SVGAGI. CDR3 length equals 13 residues.

This clone was detected a few times. The chain has TRBV4-2 and TRBJ2-7, with 11 bases lining up with TRBD2. Germline V gene lookup returns CDR1 LGHNA and CDR2 YNFKEQ. The J segment lost 4 bases and the V segment lost 0 bases, leaving 5 bases of the junction unmatched. The CDR3 is made up of 16 amino acids. Written as DNA, the CDR3 is TGTGCCAGCAGCCAAGATGGGCTAGCGGGGGGTTACGAGCAGTACTTC. Translated, it gives CASSQDGLAGGYEQYF.

The chain is built from TRBV2 and TRBJ2-7; TRBD2 aligns across 15 bases. Germline loops: CDR1 SNHLY, CDR2 FYNNEI. The CDR3 has 14 residues. The ends lost 7 bases at V and 4 bases at J; junction bases unmatched: 2. CDR3 DNA sequence: TGTGCCAGCACTGGGACTAGCGGGAGGTACGAGCAGTACTTC. Encoded protein: CASTGTSGRYEQYF.